This T cell receptor beta chain was obtained from a study of vaccination and CD4 T cells after COVID-19. Study-level background: Convalescent donors: six male, four female; seven Caucasian, two Asian, one multiracial, two Hispanic. Median draw time for post-COVID samples was 101 days post-diagnosis (range 35 to 161). The study collected post-vaccine samples a median roughly 71 days after dose two, with a range of 14 to 241.

This CDR3 region has 14 residues. Per the germline V gene, CDR1 is DFQATT and CDR2 is SNEGSKA (reference sequence). The ends lost 6 bases at V and 4 bases at J; junction bases unmatched: 9. Time point in this sample: late sampling 161 to 241 days after vaccination in a few convalescent patients. Indicated treatment: approximately nine-day PBMC culture with coronavirus spike peptide pools or control peptides (ViraFEST assay). This clonotype qualifies as medium-sized (0.01 to 0.1%). The target antigen is unknown. At the Johns Hopkins FTIC core, DNA taken from cultured CD4+ T cells was sequenced by way of the Oncomine TCR Beta short-read assay. Someone extracted genomic DNA from cultured CD4+ T cells. TCRdb independently ran MiXCR on the PCR reads; one entry per CDR3 protein. The sample has about 26,000 distinct CDR3 sequences; roughly 40% are singletons.

This chain connects TRBV20-1 to TRBJ2-1; 7 bases line up with TRBD1. The TCR sequence derives from a human donor who had recovered from COVID-19. The source material was CD4+ T cells from blood, cultured in vitro, sampled about 7 months after SARS-CoV-2 vaccination. CDR3: CSADRDSLYNEQFF. The CDR3 DNA reads TGCAGTGCCGACCGGGACAGTCTTTACAATGAGCAGTTCTTC.